The 3 T cell receptor beta chains presented below share a single source sample, sequenced in a study of T cells after yellow fever vaccination. TCRdb recomputed calls from the 5' RACE reads with MiXCR, one row per CDR3 protein. The data contain a few hundred thousand distinct CDR3 sequences, around 7% of them seen just once; the ten biggest clones take up roughly 19%. Source: PBMCs, taken about 49 days after the first yellow fever vaccination. These receptors all come from a man in his late teens or twenties who received the YFV17D yellow fever vaccine.

This clonotype was counted between two and nine times. This sequence joins TRBV7-9 and TRBJ2-7, with D unclear. Germline CDR1 reads SEHNR; CDR2 reads FQNEAQ (reference sequence). The CDR3 contains 12 residues. Trimming stripped 3 bases from V and 6 bases from J, with 9 bases between. The CDR3 sequence is CASSFSSAEQYV. For the CDR3, the DNA is TGTGCCAGCAGCTTCTCTTCAGCCGAGCAGTACGTC.

This clonotype was observed a few times. This rearrangement joins TRBV4-3 to TRBJ2-1, with D maybe TRBD1 (6 bases). Germline V gene sequence: CDR1 LGHNA, CDR2 YSLEER. The CDR3 runs to 17 residues. V gave up 0 bases and J gave up 3 bases, with 15 bases separating them. The CDR3 sequence is CASSQEPPGAHYNEQFF. The CDR3 region has the DNA TGCGCCAGCAGCCAAGAGCCCCCAGGGGCCCACTACAATGAGCAGTTCTTC.

In this sample, this clonotype turned up many times. The chain has TRBV28 and TRBJ1-1; D is perhaps TRBD1 (6 bases). V lost 3 bases and J lost 0, with 8 bases in between. The CDR3 is made up of 14 amino acids. Germline loops: CDR1 MDHEN, CDR2 SYDVKM. CDR3 sequence: CASSFGTLNTEAFF. The DNA for the CDR3 is TGTGCCAGCAGTTTCGGGACATTGAACACTGAAGCTTTCTTT.